The 29 T cell receptor beta chains listed next were all sequenced from one sample in a study of CD8 T cells in ankylosing spondylitis. MiXCR, run by TCRdb on the 5' RACE reads, gives a single entry per CDR3 protein. The table includes about 240,000 distinct CDR3 sequences, roughly 10% detected once. Material for sequencing was blood, either unsorted or a sorted T cell fraction (not recorded which). These receptors were taken from a male donor with ankylosing spondylitis or in good health (not recorded which).

V usage is TRBV18 and J usage is TRBJ2-7; 8 bases agree with TRBD1. CDR1 is KGHSH, CDR2 LQKENI, per germline. CDR3 length: 15 amino acids. J gave up 3 bases and V 3 bases, and 7 bases lay outside the gene matches. CDR3 amino acids: CASSPATGTGYEQYF. DNA of the CDR3: TGTGCCAGCTCACCTGCTACTGGGACAGGCTACGAGCAGTACTTC.

The chain combines TRBV20-1 with TRBJ2-1, with a weak D call TRBD1 (5 bases). Germline V lookup: CDR1 DFQATT, CDR2 SNEGSKA (reference sequence). The CDR3 totals 14 residues. Trimming stripped 5 bases from V and 7 bases from J, with 18 bases between. CDR3 residues: CSAPDSGVDNEQFF. The CDR3 nucleotides read TGCAGTGCTCCTGACAGTGGGGTCGATAATGAGCAGTTCTTC.

At least ten counts were recorded for this clonotype. V usage is TRBV4-2 and J usage is TRBJ1-6; D is ambiguous. V dropped 1 base and J dropped 5 bases, with 6 bases sitting between them. The CDR3 spans 14 residues. The V gene's germline CDR1 is LGHNA and CDR2 YNFKEQ. The CDR3: CASSQGADNSPLHF. CDR3 DNA sequence: TGTGCCAGCAGCCAAGGGGCGGATAATTCACCCCTCCACTTT.

This clonotype was found many times. The chain recombines TRBV5-1 with TRBJ1-1; D call uncertain. The germline gives CDR1 SGHRS, CDR2 YFSETQ. The CDR3 runs to 11 residues. Trimming shortened V by 1 base and J by 7 bases, and 5 bases separated the two germline ends. CDR3 sequence: CASSLNGEAFF. In nucleotides, the CDR3 is TGCGCCAGCAGCTTGAACGGTGAAGCTTTCTTT.

This clonotype was observed many times. The CDR3 spells CASSGGTGNTEAFF. The CDR3 DNA follows: TGCGCCAGCAGCGGGGGGACAGGGAACACTGAAGCTTTCTTT. The V and J genes are TRBV5-1 and TRBJ1-1, with 8 bases matching TRBD1. The germline CDR1 and CDR2 sequences are SGHRS and YFSETQ. The CDR3 has 14 residues. Germline trimming cut 4 bases from V and 1 base from J; bases unmatched to any gene: 3. Full variable domain (rest looked up from reference TRBV5-1 and TRBJ1-1): KAGVTQTPRYLIKTRGQQVTLSCSPISGHRSVSWYQQTPGQGLQFLFEYFSETQRNKGNFPGRFSGRQFSNSRSEMNVSTLELGDSALYLCASSGGTGNTEAFFGQGTRLTVV.

This clonotype was counted many times. CDR3 sequence (DNA): TGCGCCAGCAGCCAAGAGTACAGAAATGAAAAACTGTTTTTT. Encoded protein: CASSQEYRNEKLFF. The chain links TRBV4-1 to TRBJ1-4; D uncertain. The CDR3 length is 14 residues. CDR1 is MGHRA and CDR2 is YSYEKL in the germline V gene. V was cut by 0 bases and J by 5 bases, with 7 bases left in between.

This clonotype was recorded a few times. The gene calls are TRBV3-1 and TRBJ2-3, with D possibly TRBD2 on 5 matching bases. CDR1 is LGHDT and CDR2 is YNNKEL in the germline V gene (reference sequence). The CDR3 totals 16 residues. Trimming stripped 0 bases from V and 2 bases from J, with 12 bases between. The CDR3 reads CASSQETRGLTDTQYF. The DNA for the CDR3 is TGTGCCAGCAGCCAAGAAACCCGCGGGCTCACAGATACGCAGTATTTT.

This clonotype was observed many times. The gene calls are TRBV29-1 and TRBJ2-7; 8 positions match TRBD2. The CDR3 is 14 amino acids. The V segment lost 3 bases and the J segment 7 bases; nucleotides outside the gene matches: 11. Germline lookup yields CDR1 SQVTM and CDR2 ANQGSEA. CDR3 region: CSVENAGGRGEQYF. For the CDR3, the DNA is TGCAGCGTTGAGAACGCGGGGGGTCGTGGGGAGCAGTACTTC.

Turning to this clonotype: A much larger clone is a single base away; this may be a read error. The chain couples TRBV5-1 to TRBJ2-2; D unclear. The CDR3 extends over 15 amino acids. CDR1 is SGHRS, CDR2 YFSETQ, per germline. The V and J ends lost 2 bases and 1 base respectively, with 9 bases between them. The DNA of the CDR3 is TGCGCCAGCAGCTTCGAACAGAGGAACACCGGGGAGCTGTTTTTT. It is translated as CASSFEQRNTGELFF.

Worth noting for this clonotype: A read error may produce the germline difference seen at one junction end. The genes are TRBV5-5 and TRBJ2-1; 10 bases map to TRBD1. Per germline, CDR1 SGHKS and CDR2 YYEKEE (reference sequence). This CDR3 contains 17 residues. The CDR3 DNA follows: TGTGCCAGCAGGTTGGAATACGCGGGACAGGGGCTAGAGGAGCAGTTCTTC. Protein product: CASRLEYAGQGLEEQFF.

This chain links TRBV19 with TRBJ2-1; D is undetermined. Trimming removed 2 bases from V and 4 bases from J, with 6 bases in between. Germline CDR1 reads LNHDA; CDR2 reads SQIVND (reference sequence). The CDR3 runs to 13 residues. The CDR3 loop reads CASSIIPYNEQFF. The CDR3 nucleotides are TGTGCCAGTAGTATAATCCCGTACAATGAGCAGTTCTTC.

The chain links TRBV11-2 to TRBJ1-1; D not certain. Germline-derived CDR1 and CDR2 are SGHAT and FQNNGV. This CDR3 contains 12 residues. Trimming left V 5 bases short and J 11 bases short, with 15 bases between. CDR3 residues: CASSESPLSAFF. DNA of the CDR3: TGTGCCAGCAGCGAATCTCCTTTGTCGGCTTTCTTT.

The chain couples TRBV6-6 to TRBJ2-7; 7 nucleotides agree with TRBD1. The junction had 5 bases not matched to a gene; V was cut back by 5 bases and J by 4 bases. The CDR3 has 13 residues. CDR1 and CDR2 (germline): MNHNY, SVGAGI (reference sequence). The CDR3 DNA reads as TGTGCCAGCAGTGGGACAGTGGGGTACGAGCAGTACTTC. Translated: CASSGTVGYEQYF.

This clonotype was picked up many times. This chain links TRBV5-5 with TRBJ1-4; TRBD1 agrees at 7 bases. In germline, CDR1 is SGHKS, CDR2 YYEKEE (reference sequence). The CDR3 runs 14 residues. Trimming cost V 7 bases and J 8 bases; bases outside gene matches: 11. The CDR3 loop reads CASGLQGRQEKLFF. The CDR3 DNA reads TGTGCCAGCGGGTTACAGGGGCGACAGGAAAAACTGTTTTTT.

This clonotype was counted ten times or more. The rearrangement joins TRBV9 to TRBJ2-5; TRBD2 is a possible D gene (5 bases). Trimming removed 0 bases at V and 5 bases at J, with 14 bases between. This CDR3 spans 15 amino acids. Germline V lookup: CDR1 SGDLS, CDR2 YYNGEE. CDR3 residues: CASSVDPSRRETQYF. DNA for the CDR3: TGTGCCAGCAGCGTAGATCCTAGCCGTCGGGAGACCCAGTACTTC.

There are many counts of this clonotype. The chain carries TRBV7-9 and TRBJ2-1; no clear D. Germline CDR1 reads SEHNR; CDR2 reads FQNEAQ (reference sequence). There are 15 residues in the CDR3. Trimming shortened V by 2 bases and J by 5 bases, and 13 bases separated the two germline ends. CDR3: CASSLKVAEHNEQFF. Here the CDR3 DNA reads TGTGCCAGCAGCTTAAAGGTGGCAGAGCACAATGAGCAGTTCTTC.

This chain links TRBV25-1 with TRBJ2-2; TRBD1 agrees at 10 bases. CDR3 length: 15 amino acids. V shed 8 bases and J 5 bases; nucleotides not matched to a gene: 8. CDR1 and CDR2 (germline): MGHDK, SYGVNS. Here the CDR3 reads CASAGTGVVTGELFF. CDR3 DNA: TGTGCCAGCGCCGGGACAGGGGTTGTGACCGGGGAGCTGTTTTTT.

This clonotype was seen a handful of times. The chain joins TRBV29-1 to TRBJ2-7; D call uncertain. From germline, CDR1 is SQVTM and CDR2 ANQGSEA. V shed 4 bases and J shed 0 bases, with 13 bases lying between them. The CDR3 loop spans 14 amino acids. CDR3 coding DNA: TGCAGCGTTGGCTTCCGTGGGGTCTCCTACGAGCAGTACTTC. The encoded protein is CSVGFRGVSYEQYF.

This clonotype appeared many times. CDR3 residues: CASSRLAGSTDTQYF. CDR3 coding DNA: TGTGCCAGCAGTCGCCTAGCGGGGAGCACAGATACGCAGTATTTT. The chain carries TRBV12-3 or TRBV12-4 and TRBJ2-3; TRBD2 aligns across 9 bases. The CDR3 is 15 amino acids. The V segment lost 5 bases and the J segment 0 bases; nucleotides outside the gene matches: 3.

There are many counts of this clonotype. This rearrangement joins TRBV5-1 to TRBJ2-7, with TRBD2 matching over 10 bases. CDR3 length: 14 amino acids. Trimming cost V 0 bases and J 4 bases; bases outside gene matches: 1. CDR1 and CDR2 from the germline V gene are SGHRS and YFSETQ. CDR3 region: CASSLEAGGYEQYF. The CDR3 DNA reads TGCGCCAGCAGCTTGGAAGCGGGAGGGTACGAGCAGTACTTC.

This clonotype showed up many times. V gene TRBV5-1 combines with J gene TRBJ2-3; maybe TRBD2 (6 bases). The germline V and J ends were trimmed by 4 bases and 2 bases, with 17 bases remaining between them. The CDR3 is 16 amino acids. Looked up from germline, CDR1 is SGHRS and CDR2 is YFSETQ. As DNA, the CDR3 is TGCGCCAGCAGCGGGATCCCGGGACTGAACACAGATACGCAGTATTTT. Translation gives CASSGIPGLNTDTQYF.

The chain carries TRBV3-1 and TRBJ2-1; 10 bases fit TRBD2. The CDR3 spans 17 residues. Germline assignment: CDR1 LGHDT and CDR2 YNNKEL (reference sequence). Unmatched junction bases numbered 5, after V lost 3 bases and J lost 0 bases. For the CDR3, the DNA is TGTGCCAGCAGCCACGATTTAGCGGGAGGCTCCTACAATGAGCAGTTCTTC. It specifies CASSHDLAGGSYNEQFF.

This clonotype was picked up many times. The rearrangement links TRBV12-3 or TRBV12-4 to TRBJ1-5; the D is unclear. V was shortened by 3 bases and J by 4 bases, with 7 bases between the two germline ends. The CDR3 has 13 residues. The CDR3 nucleotides read TGTGCCAGCAGTTTGGGTCAGAATCAGCCCCAGCATTTT. This encodes CASSLGQNQPQHF.

This rearrangement joins TRBV2 to TRBJ2-7; TRBD2 matches at 10 bases. The CDR3 contains 16 residues. The trim removed 5 bases at V and 3 bases at J, leaving 10 bases unmatched. Germline lookup yields CDR1 SNHLY and CDR2 FYNNEI. CDR3 nucleotide sequence: TGTGCCAGCAGTCTCCAAACTAGCGGGGCCCGCTACGAGCAGTACTTC. Amino acids: CASSLQTSGARYEQYF.

Ten or more counts support this clonotype. The J gene is TRBJ2-1, the V gene TRBV27; 9 bases match TRBD1. Per the germline V gene, CDR1 is MNHEY and CDR2 is SMNVEV (reference sequence). The trim removed 10 bases at V and 7 bases at J, leaving 11 bases unmatched. The CDR3 length is 14 residues. CDR3 in DNA: TGTGCCACCCAAGCGGGACAGGGCGCGAATGAGCAGTTCTTC. This gives the protein CATQAGQGANEQFF.

The chain recombines TRBV5-1 with TRBJ1-6; D is ambiguous. The CDR3 is 15 amino acids. CDR1 is SGHRS and CDR2 is YFSETQ in the germline V gene. Trimming stripped 0 bases from V and 5 bases from J, with 9 bases between. CDR3: CASSLEPGNNSPLHF. DNA for the CDR3: TGCGCCAGCAGCTTGGAACCAGGCAATAATTCACCCCTCCACTTT.

This clonotype has at least ten counts. The chain recombines TRBV27 with TRBJ2-7, with 8 bases identical to TRBD1. CDR3 length: 13 residues. J gave up 6 bases and V 6 bases, and 7 bases lay outside the gene matches. The germline V gene encodes CDR1 MNHEY and CDR2 SMNVEV (reference sequence). Here the CDR3 DNA reads TGTGCCAGCAGCCCTACAGGGGGGTCCGAGCAGTACTTC. It specifies CASSPTGGSEQYF.

The chain recombines TRBV7-9 with TRBJ2-7; 11 bases agree with TRBD1. V lost 4 bases to trimming and J lost 7 bases; unmatched junction nucleotides: 6. Germline CDR1 SEHNR, CDR2 FQNEAQ (reference sequence). The CDR3 has 14 amino acids. CDR3 sequence reads: CASSSGQGVEEQYF. The CDR3 DNA reads as TGTGCCAGCAGCTCGGGACAGGGGGTGGAAGAGCAGTACTTC.

The table lists this clonotype with many counts. The rearrangement uses TRBV20-1 and TRBJ2-3, with D unclear. V was cut by 1 base and J by 3 bases, with 11 bases left in between. This CDR3 is built from 14 residues. CDR1 and CDR2 from the germline V gene are DFQATT and SNEGSKA (reference sequence). The CDR3 DNA follows: TGCAGTGCTAGAGGCCTAGGATGGACAGATACGCAGTATTTT. Amino acid sequence: CSARGLGWTDTQYF.